The clone carrying this TCR beta chain was counted only a few times. Its antigen remains unknown. This sample was taken from a study of CD8 T cells in ankylosing spondylitis. Overall study findings and caveats: There was a TCR beta motif, made of several highly homologous variants, that appeared characteristic of ankylosing spondylitis blood. Earlier reports found some motif variants in synovial fluid and blood in reactive arthritis. Disease-associated clones were reportedly significantly overrepresented in matched ankylosing spondylitis synovial fluid. Those disease-linked clones were CD8+; they were also relatively rare in peripheral blood.

Libraries for TCR beta were made by quantitative 5'-RACE with molecular barcodes. In TCRdb, the 5' RACE reads were re-called with MiXCR into one record per CDR3 protein. The sample carries just under 550,000 distinct CDR3 sequences, 12% recorded once. V was trimmed by 5 bases and J by 2 bases, leaving 7 bases between them. The CDR3 runs 13 residues. Looked up from germline, CDR1 is PRHDT and CDR2 is FYEKMQ (reference sequence). The V gene is TRBV13, the J gene TRBJ2-1; D gene uncertain. The sequence was obtained from a male donor with ankylosing spondylitis. Specimen: blood, either unsorted or a sorted T cell fraction (not recorded which). The CDR3 spells CASSVDPYNEQFF. The CDR3 DNA sequence: TGTGCCAGCAGCGTCGACCCCTACAATGAGCAGTTCTTC.